The present entry profiles one TCR beta chain with its context. The entry originates in a study of cytomegalovirus exposure and HLA in healthy donors. The PCR made use of 60 Vbeta and 13 Jbeta primers. Using immunoSEQ multiplex PCR, the repertoire was profiled, and TCRdb retains in-frame clones only, with some absent. The sample lists 100,000 to 150,000 clones, 70% to 85% occurring once. The source of this sequence is a female donor in good health and CMV-seronegative. Material: PBMCs.

CDR3 coding DNA: TGTGCCAGCAGTTACTCGACAGAATCGAACACCGGGGAGCTGTTTTTT. Amino acids: CASSYSTESNTGELFF. This chain uses TRBV6-5 with TRBJ2-2, with a weak D call TRBD1 (5 bases). The germline CDR1 and CDR2 sequences are MNHEY and SVGAGI. V lost 0 bases and J lost 0, with 8 bases in between. The CDR3 is 16 amino acids.